Following are 28 T cell receptor beta chains from one sample sequenced in a study of blood T cell repertoires in COVID-19. This table comes from immunoSEQ multiplex PCR, and its TCRdb copy is limited to in-frame clones, with some not included. Here the sample spans tens of thousands of clones, 70% to 85% being singletons. The sequencing input was peripheral blood. Receptors were obtained from a man older than 75 with active COVID-19.

This chain connects TRBV2 to TRBJ2-1; a weak D match, TRBD1 (5 bases). Trimming took 6 bases from V and 5 from J, leaving 8 bases between them. Germline CDR1 and CDR2: SNHLY and FYNNEI. The CDR3 loop spans 12 amino acids. This CDR3 reads CASRDINNEQFF. CDR3 nucleotides: TGTGCCAGCAGGGACATTAACAATGAGCAGTTCTTC. The whole variable domain, filled in from reference TRBV2 and TRBJ2-1, reads EPEVTQTPSHQVTQMGQEVILRCVPISNHLYFYWYRQILGQKVEFLVSFYNNEISEKSEIFDDQFSVERPDGSNFTLKIRSTKLEDSAMYFCASRDINNEQFFGPGTRLTVL.

V and J are TRBV28 and TRBJ2-5; D is unclear. The V end was cut by 4 bases, the J end by 4 bases, with 7 bases between. CDR3 length equals 12 residues. Per germline, CDR1 MDHEN and CDR2 SYDVKM. The CDR3: CASSYLSETQYF. The DNA for the CDR3 is TGTGCCAGCAGTTACCTATCAGAGACCCAGTACTTC.

This clone came up once. The rearrangement links TRBV28 to TRBJ2-1; 10 bases are a match to TRBD2. This CDR3 spans 17 amino acids. J was trimmed by 7 bases and V by 6 bases; bases with no gene match: 15. Germline values: CDR1 MDHEN, CDR2 SYDVKM. This CDR3 is CASSPEGVLAGSNEQFF. CDR3 nucleotides: TGTGCCAGCAGCCCCGAGGGGGTACTAGCGGGAAGTAATGAGCAGTTCTTC.

The rearrangement joins TRBV6-5 to TRBJ2-7, with 11 bases lining up with TRBD1. Trimming at V came to 4 bases and at J to 1 base, leaving 6 bases not matched to a gene. The CDR3 is 16 residues long. Germline CDR1 is MNHEY and CDR2 is SVGAGI. The CDR3 sequence is CASSSPGTGGSYEQYF. The DNA of the CDR3 is TGTGCCAGCAGTTCCCCCGGGACAGGGGGTTCCTACGAGCAGTACTTC.

This chain joins TRBV6-2 or TRBV6-3 and TRBJ2-5; 9 nucleotides align to TRBD1. This CDR3 contains 15 residues. Losses at the gene ends were 5 bases for V and 5 bases for J; bases not matched to a gene: 9. The V gene's germline CDR1 is MNHEY and CDR2 SVGEGT. As DNA, the CDR3 is TGTGCCAGCAGTAGGCCCGGGACAGGGAAGGAGACCCAGTACTTC. This sequence encodes CASSRPGTGKETQYF.

V gene TRBV6-2 or TRBV6-3 combines with J gene TRBJ2-3; tentatively, D is TRBD2 (5 bases). From germline, CDR1 is MNHEY and CDR2 SVGEGT. Trimming shortened V by 2 bases and J by 1 base, and 22 bases separated the two germline ends. This CDR3 has 19 amino acids. As DNA, the CDR3 is TGTGCCAGCAGTTACGGAAGGACTTCCACGGGATTGGGCACAGATACGCAGTATTTT. This sequence encodes CASSYGRTSTGLGTDTQYF.

The V and J genes are TRBV6-2 or TRBV6-3 and TRBJ2-5, with 10 bases that match TRBD1. With 5 bases clipped from V and 4 bases from J, the junction kept 13 bases outside the gene matches. Germline CDR1 and CDR2: MNHEY and SVGEGT. The CDR3 is made up of 17 amino acids. CDR3 in amino acids: CASSRDRGRSVGETQYF. CDR3 in DNA: TGTGCCAGCAGTCGTGACAGGGGGCGGTCGGTTGGAGAGACCCAGTACTTC.

The V call is TRBV14, the J call TRBJ2-5; 9 positions match TRBD1. The CDR3 spans 15 residues. CDR1 and CDR2 (germline): SGHDN, FVKESK. V lost 4 bases, J lost 5 bases, and 8 bases stayed unmatched. CDR3 sequence: CASSRWDRETETQYF. The CDR3 DNA reads as TGTGCCAGCAGCCGGTGGGACAGGGAAACGGAGACCCAGTACTTC.

This clone was counted a single time. The chain recombines TRBV6-2 or TRBV6-3 with TRBJ1-1, with 7 bases identical to TRBD1. CDR1 is MNHEY, CDR2 SVGEGT, per germline. This CDR3 comprises 18 residues. With 6 bases clipped from V and 0 bases from J, the junction kept 16 bases outside the gene matches. This CDR3 is CASSRIRTGTALNTEAFF. The CDR3 DNA follows: TGTGCCAGCAGCAGGATACGCACCGGGACAGCTTTGAACACTGAAGCTTTCTTT.

This clone has only a few counts. The CDR3 bases are TGCGCCAGCAGCTCCCTAGACAGCTCCTCCTACGAGCAGTACTTC. Encoded protein: CASSSLDSSSYEQYF. This sequence joins TRBV5-1 and TRBJ2-7; TRBD1 might be the D (5 bases). The CDR3 extends over 15 amino acids. Germline V gives CDR1 SGHRS, CDR2 YFSETQ. Trimming took off 3 bases at V and 0 bases at J, with 13 bases between the two ends.

This clone was recorded only once. This chain connects TRBV20-1 to TRBJ2-6; D not certain. V lost 3 bases and J lost 1, with 10 bases in between. CDR3 length equals 15 residues. The germline V gene has CDR1 DFQATT and CDR2 SNEGSKA (reference sequence). CDR3 in DNA: TGCAGTGCTAGTAGAATCGGGTCTGGGGCCAACGTCCTGACTTTC. This translates into CSASRIGSGANVLTF.

The rearrangement links TRBV7-2 to TRBJ2-2; D might be TRBD2 (7 bases). The CDR3 runs to 15 residues. V was clipped by 5 bases and J by 3 bases, with 13 bases between them. The germline V gene has CDR1 SGHTA and CDR2 FQGNSA. CDR3: CASSPGGTDTGELFF. The DNA of the CDR3 is TGTGCCAGCAGCCCGGGGGGCACGGACACCGGGGAGCTGTTTTTT.

The chain couples TRBV13 to TRBJ1-1; D gene unclear. This CDR3 comprises 13 residues. V lost 0 bases, J lost 1 base, and 3 bases lay in between. The germline V gene has CDR1 PRHDT and CDR2 FYEKMQ (reference sequence). The CDR3 nucleotides read TGTGCCAGCAGCTTAGGCGGGAACACTGAAGCTTTCTTT. Protein product: CASSLGGNTEAFF.

The rearrangement joins TRBV7-2 to TRBJ1-6; D not resolved. With 3 bases removed from V and 9 bases from J, the gap between germline ends came to 6 bases. The CDR3 has 12 residues. Germline V gene data show CDR1 as SGHTA and CDR2 as FQGNSA. The chain's CDR3 is CASSFAGSPLHF. The CDR3 region has the DNA TGTGCCAGCAGCTTCGCGGGTTCACCCCTCCACTTT.

V usage is TRBV4-3 and J usage is TRBJ2-5, with D tentatively TRBD2 (6 bases). The CDR3 length is 17 residues. V was pared by 0 bases and J by 1 base, with 15 bases between. Germline V gives CDR1 LGHNA, CDR2 YSLEER. The CDR3 sequence is CASSQDLIRGTQETQYF. CDR3 in DNA: TGCGCCAGCAGCCAAGATCTCATCCGGGGGACCCAAGAGACCCAGTACTTC.

This clone was recorded a few times. The chain recombines TRBV7-9 with TRBJ1-1; 7 nucleotides agree with TRBD1. CDR1 is SEHNR and CDR2 is FQNEAQ in the germline V gene (reference sequence). There are 13 residues in the CDR3. Losses at the gene ends were 4 bases for V and 6 bases for J; bases not matched to a gene: 5. CDR3 region: CASSYRGSPEAFF. The DNA of the CDR3 is TGTGCCAGCAGCTACAGGGGCTCCCCTGAAGCTTTCTTT.

The V gene is TRBV7-2, the J gene TRBJ1-3; tentatively, D is TRBD1 (6 bases). This CDR3 contains 14 residues. The V end lost 3 bases, the J end lost 7 bases, and 13 bases lay between the germline ends. Germline CDR1 reads SGHTA; CDR2 reads FQGNSA. The CDR3, as DNA: TGTGCCAGCAGCTTTGCTGGGGGCACGAACACCATATATTTT. Amino acids: CASSFAGGTNTIYF.

This rearrangement joins TRBV14 to TRBJ2-7, with D perhaps TRBD1 (6 bases). CDR1 SGHDN and CDR2 FVKESK come from the germline V gene. V was shortened by 4 bases and J by 0 bases, with 13 bases between the two germline ends. The length of the CDR3 is 15 residues. CDR3 sequence (DNA): TGTGCCAGCAGCCTTAGGGACACCGCCTCCTACGAGCAGTACTTC. Its translation: CASSLRDTASYEQYF.

V usage is TRBV28 and J usage is TRBJ1-2; D is unclear. Germline CDR1 reads MDHEN; CDR2 reads SYDVKM. The CDR3 has 15 residues. Trimming took 5 bases from V and 1 from J, leaving 14 bases between them. CDR3 protein: CASSGPGPHNYGYTF. The CDR3 DNA reads as TGTGCCAGCAGTGGCCCTGGGCCCCATAACTATGGCTACACCTTC.

A few counts support this clone. The V gene is TRBV11-2, the J gene TRBJ2-2; unclear D gene. The CDR3 loop spans 12 amino acids. V dropped 2 bases and J dropped 5 bases, with 3 bases sitting between them. In germline, CDR1 is SGHAT, CDR2 FQNNGV. This CDR3 is CASSLHTGELFF. The CDR3 nucleotides are TGTGCCAGCAGCTTACATACCGGGGAGCTGTTTTTT.

V usage is TRBV15 and J usage is TRBJ2-4; 14 nucleotides align to TRBD2. Germline loops: CDR1 LNHNV, CDR2 YYDKDF (reference sequence). After removal of 8 bases from V and 0 bases from J, the junction contained 15 bases not matched to a gene. The CDR3 has 20 residues. CDR3 sequence (DNA): TGTGCCACCTCAAAACCGACTAGCGGGGGGGCGGACGGAGCCAAAAACATTCAGTACTTC. It encodes CATSKPTSGGADGAKNIQYF.

This clone was found once. This rearrangement joins TRBV7-2 to TRBJ2-3; D is ambiguous. The CDR3 is 16 amino acids. Trimming took 4 bases from V and 0 from J, leaving 14 bases between them. Germline CDR1 and CDR2: SGHTA and FQGNSA. This CDR3 is CASSYPELGSTDTQYF. DNA of the CDR3: TGTGCCAGCAGCTACCCGGAGTTGGGTAGCACAGATACGCAGTATTTT. Full variable domain (rest looked up from reference TRBV7-2 and TRBJ2-3): GAGVSQSPSNKVTEKGKDVELRCDPISGHTALYWYRQSLGQGLEFLIYFQGNSAPDKSGLPSDRFSAERTGGSVSTLTIQRTQQEDSAVYLCASSYPELGSTDTQYFGPGTRLTVL.

In this sample, this clone turned up a few times. The rearrangement links TRBV3-1 (or the pseudogene TRBV3-2) to TRBJ1-1; D may be TRBD1 (6 bases). The ends were cut back, 7 bases at V and 4 bases at J, with 22 bases in the middle. CDR1 is LGHDT, CDR2 YNNKEL, per germline (reference sequence). CDR3 length equals 16 residues. This chain's CDR3 is CASTSPGGARGTEAFF. In DNA form, the CDR3 reads TGTGCCAGCACCTCGCCGGGGGGGGCGCGGGGCACTGAAGCTTTCTTT.

The CDR3 DNA reads TGTGCCAGCAGCCAAGGCGGGACAGGGTCACAAGAGACCCAGTACTTC. The encoded protein is CASSQGGTGSQETQYF. V gene TRBV14 combines with J gene TRBJ2-5; 9 bases are shared with TRBD1. V shed 1 base, J shed 2 bases, and the junction held 5 bases outside the gene matches. Germline assignment: CDR1 SGHDN and CDR2 FVKESK. The CDR3 consists of 16 residues.

The V and J genes are TRBV11-2 and TRBJ2-1, with 9 bases fitting TRBD2. CDR1 and CDR2 (germline): SGHAT, FQNNGV. This CDR3 is 15 amino acids long. The junction had 7 bases not matched to a gene; V was cut back by 1 base and J by 9 bases. The CDR3 DNA sequence: TGTGCCAGCAGCTTAGCGAGTAGCGGGAGTTTTGAGCAGTTCTTC. Translated, it gives CASSLASSGSFEQFF.

This chain uses TRBV2 with TRBJ1-5, with D perhaps TRBD1 (6 bases). The length of the CDR3 is 17 residues. Per germline, CDR1 SNHLY and CDR2 FYNNEI. The V and J ends lost 1 base and 0 bases respectively, with 13 bases between them. The CDR3 sequence: CASSEGGGLYSNQPQHF. The CDR3 DNA sequence: TGTGCCAGCAGTGAAGGCGGGGGCCTTTATAGCAATCAGCCCCAGCATTTT.

The J gene is TRBJ1-1, the V gene TRBV9; D gene ambiguous. V was pared by 4 bases and J by 1 base, with 14 bases between. CDR1 SGDLS and CDR2 YYNGEE come from the germline V gene. The CDR3 extends over 15 amino acids. CDR3 bases: TGTGCCAGCAGCCTCCAAGCGCAGAGGAACACTGAAGCTTTCTTT. Translating gives CASSLQAQRNTEAFF.

The chain has TRBV6-5 and TRBJ2-2, with a possible D match to TRBD2 (6 bases). The CDR3 consists of 15 residues. V dropped 4 bases and J dropped 4 bases, with 13 bases sitting between them. CDR1 and CDR2 from the germline V gene are MNHEY and SVGAGI. The CDR3 DNA follows: TGTGCCAGCAGTTTGGGGGGAGTAGGCACCGGGGAGCTGTTTTTT. It specifies CASSLGGVGTGELFF.